Listed below are T cell receptor beta chains from one sample, sequenced in a study of PD-1 blockade in classical Hodgkin lymphoma. TCRdb's copy holds only in-frame clones and misses some; the assay was immunoSEQ multiplex PCR. The sample holds roughly 30,000 clones, around 81% seen once. The sample was peripheral blood mononuclear cells (PBMCs), taken before the fourth cycle of nivolumab. The receptor set was obtained from a human donor with classical Hodgkin lymphoma. The conserved cysteine and the conserved F or W are not part of the CDR3 here.

v_call: TRBV4-1; j_call: TRBJ2-7; cdr3_aa: ASSGGTGSSYEQY
v_call: TRBV7-2; j_call: TRBJ1-2; cdr3_aa: ASSLDAGGYT
v_call: TRBV28; j_call: TRBJ1-5; cdr3_aa: ASSLALGQPQH
v_call: TRBV5-4; j_call: TRBJ1-1; cdr3_aa: ASSPSRDTEAF
v_call: TRBV28; j_call: TRBJ2-5; cdr3_aa: ASSLGGGETQY
v_call: TRBV18; j_call: TRBJ1-2; cdr3_aa: ASSARQGAGGYT
v_call: TRBV5-6; j_call: TRBJ2-2; cdr3_aa: ASSLNRELF
v_call: TRBV28; j_call: TRBJ1-5; cdr3_aa: ASSSLQQPQH
v_call: TRBV18; j_call: TRBJ1-2; cdr3_aa: ASSPGYRGTGN
v_call: TRBV1; j_call: TRBJ2-2; cdr3_aa: TSSQRRAGGTNTGELF
v_call: TRBV28; j_call: TRBJ1-2; cdr3_aa: ASSGPGVQGGYGYT
v_call: TRBV2; j_call: TRBJ2-2; cdr3_aa: ASSRDSTNTGELF
v_call: TRBV15; j_call: TRBJ1-1; cdr3_aa: ATSRNRGNTEAF
v_call: TRBV28; j_call: TRBJ2-7; cdr3_aa: ASSFYGYEQY
v_call: TRBV19; j_call: TRBJ1-4; cdr3_aa: ASSISHATNEKLF
v_call: TRBV6-1; j_call: TRBJ1-5; cdr3_aa: ASSGVTGGNQPQH
v_call: TRBV7-2; j_call: TRBJ2-2; cdr3_aa: ASSPGDTGELF
v_call: TRBV19; j_call: TRBJ2-2; cdr3_aa: ASSIPLHGTVGRNTGELF
v_call: TRBV9; j_call: TRBJ2-1; cdr3_aa: ASSVEAGTLNEQF
v_call: TRBV19; j_call: TRBJ2-7; cdr3_aa: ASRKGGSGSYEQY
v_call: TRBV21-1; j_call: TRBJ2-6; cdr3_aa: ASTEAGANVLT
v_call: TRBV4-3; j_call: TRBJ1-2; cdr3_aa: ASSQDDNLPYGYT
v_call: TRBV5-6; j_call: TRBJ1-1; cdr3_aa: ASSLASPRGTEAF
v_call: TRBV5-5; j_call: TRBJ2-5; cdr3_aa: ASSPLWPGGGETQY
v_call: TRBV7-9; j_call: TRBJ2-1; cdr3_aa: ASSSLGPRTTYNEQF
v_call: TRBV14; j_call: TRBJ2-5; cdr3_aa: ASSQLTGEQETQY
v_call: TRBV4-1; j_call: TRBJ1-5; cdr3_aa: ASNWGRAWESNQPQH
v_call: TRBV7-2; j_call: TRBJ2-7; cdr3_aa: ASSLSRTYEQY
v_call: TRBV19; j_call: TRBJ2-5; cdr3_aa: ASSIRQGGETQY
v_call: TRBV7-2; j_call: TRBJ1-3; cdr3_aa: ASSLDQGIRNTIY
v_call: TRBV19; j_call: TRBJ1-1; cdr3_aa: ASSIGIAEAF
v_call: TRBV7-2; j_call: TRBJ1-2; cdr3_aa: ASSLPPGERYT
v_call: TRBV7-9; j_call: TRBJ2-2; cdr3_aa: ASSLALAGGLDGELF
v_call: TRBV13; j_call: TRBJ1-3; cdr3_aa: ASSLQGSGNTIY
v_call: TRBV11-2; j_call: TRBJ1-2; cdr3_aa: ASSLFSGDYGYT
v_call: TRBV2; j_call: TRBJ1-4; cdr3_aa: ASSEVRGHEKLF
v_call: TRBV5-6; j_call: TRBJ2-7; cdr3_aa: ASSYPGGSYEQY
v_call: TRBV7-9; j_call: TRBJ1-1; cdr3_aa: ASSKNPEAF
v_call: TRBV4-2; j_call: TRBJ2-7; cdr3_aa: ASSVRTSGRDEQY
v_call: TRBV5-1; j_call: TRBJ1-3; cdr3_aa: ASSLASTTGPGNTIY